This TCR beta chain was retrieved from a study of blood T cell repertoires in COVID-19. Trimming cost V 4 bases and J 0 bases, with 7 bases left between them. This CDR3 contains 13 residues. Germline V lookup: CDR1 SQVTM, CDR2 ANQGSEA. As originally analysed: Amplification of reference gene primers provided the estimated nucleated cell counts. Sequencing was performed with immunoSEQ multiplex PCR; in TCRdb, only in-frame clones are kept and a portion is missing. That table is the source of V, J and clone size, and D and trimming were worked out from the DNA. Altogether 200,000 to 300,000 clones are present, around 84% being singletons, with the ten largest covering more than 1.5%. This clone has just a few counts.

The receptor's source is a woman aged 40 to 50 who had recovered from COVID-19. The material sequenced was peripheral blood. The chain joins TRBV29-1 to TRBJ2-1, with unresolved D. The CDR3 sequence: CSVGLRSYNEQFF. CDR3 in DNA: TGCAGCGTTGGACTGCGCTCCTACAATGAGCAGTTCTTC.